This note documents a single T cell receptor (beta chain) sequence. Its cognate antigen has yet to be identified. No much larger clonotype is one base removed from it; base qualities were not supplied. The germline V and J ends show losses of 4 bases and 9 bases respectively, and no gene match explains 13 bases of the junction. CDR1 is given as MNHEY and CDR2 as SVGAGI, both from the germline V gene. The CDR3, cysteine through phenylalanine, is 16 amino acids long. Only CDR3 DNA is held: 48 bases, read in frame from base 1. The sample is drawn from a study of blood T cell repertoires in COVID-19 (dated by TCRdb to about 2020). With regard to the full study: Samples from collaborators originated in the United States, Italy and Spain and spanned both the acute and convalescent phases of COVID-19. The material from the prospective study consisted of cDNA or gDNA derived from T cells, B-cell-depleted T cells, or PBMCs. The dataset comprised deeply sampled blood TCRbeta repertoires from subjects exposed to, actively infected with, or recovered from COVID-19. A freely available public database, intended as a resource for researchers studying the immune response to SARS-CoV-2, is where the repertoires were released. Samples were obtained from the ongoing ImmuneRACE study (first 160 participants) and from 1,254 subjects provided by 6 global collaborators. A de-identified subject ID, COVID-19 status, age in years and sex were almost always included in the sample metadata. Where available, HLA class I and class II types were obtained from metadata supplied by the sample provider rather than from assay-based typing.

The study at large found these results: The quantity of clinical and demographic metadata differed by source and by participant and was supplied without curation.

TCRbeta CDR3 regions were amplified from genomic DNA using the immunoSEQ Assay, a bias-controlled multiplex PCR. As for the authors' bioinformatics: The number of nucleated cells in each sample was estimated by amplification of reference gene primers within the assay. To quantify the absolute abundance of each unique TCRbeta CDR3 rearrangement, sequence reads were collapsed and filtered. For each sample, productive Simpson clonality was calculated by taking the square root of Simpson's diversity index across productive rearrangements. What TCRdb holds here is the immuneACCESS table cut down to in-frame rearrangements. Part of the clones is not present; checked against another copy, under half of the missing clones reflect an unresolved V gene, and the others are unexplained. That table supplies the V and J calls and clone size; D and trimming were determined from the DNA. This sample lists approximately 230,000 clones; approximately 90% were detected once. Of the sample, roughly 4% falls within the top ten clones.

Participants in the prospective study were enrolled through a virtual design, were aged roughly 18 to 90 years, and lived in roughly 24 United States geographic areas. To assign participants to cohorts, the prospective study relied on clinical history that participants themselves reported in a screening survey and a study questionnaire. Recovered participants in ImmuneRACE Cohort 3 were defined as having two consecutive negative NP/OP PCR tests, clearance from a healthcare professional, or resolution of symptoms. Each participant in the prospective study had whole blood, serum and a nasopharyngeal or oropharyngeal swab collected by mobile phlebotomists. Participants in the prospective study had the option to provide additional blood draws and questionnaires over an approximately two-month period. Blood samples from the prospective study were shipped frozen or at room temperature prior to DNA extraction.

This TCR was sampled from a woman aged 25-40 years who had recovered from COVID-19. The sample taken for sequencing was PBMCs or T cells enriched from blood (not recorded which). The chain uses TRBV6-5 and TRBJ1-4; 8 bases in between match TRBD1. The nucleotides read TGTGCCAGCAGTTTCCAAGGACAGGGTCCGAATCAAAAACTGTTTTTT. It specifies CASSFQGQGPNQKLFF.